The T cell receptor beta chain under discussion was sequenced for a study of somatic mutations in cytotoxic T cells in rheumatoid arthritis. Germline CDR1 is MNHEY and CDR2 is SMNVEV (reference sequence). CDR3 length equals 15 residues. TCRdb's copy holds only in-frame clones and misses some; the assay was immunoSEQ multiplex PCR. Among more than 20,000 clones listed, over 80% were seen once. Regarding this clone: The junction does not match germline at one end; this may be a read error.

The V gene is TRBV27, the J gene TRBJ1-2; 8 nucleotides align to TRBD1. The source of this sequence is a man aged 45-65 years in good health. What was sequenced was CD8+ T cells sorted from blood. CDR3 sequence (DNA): TGTGCCAGCAGTATATCCCAGGGGGCCGGCTATGGCTACACCTTC. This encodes CASSISQGAGYGYTF.